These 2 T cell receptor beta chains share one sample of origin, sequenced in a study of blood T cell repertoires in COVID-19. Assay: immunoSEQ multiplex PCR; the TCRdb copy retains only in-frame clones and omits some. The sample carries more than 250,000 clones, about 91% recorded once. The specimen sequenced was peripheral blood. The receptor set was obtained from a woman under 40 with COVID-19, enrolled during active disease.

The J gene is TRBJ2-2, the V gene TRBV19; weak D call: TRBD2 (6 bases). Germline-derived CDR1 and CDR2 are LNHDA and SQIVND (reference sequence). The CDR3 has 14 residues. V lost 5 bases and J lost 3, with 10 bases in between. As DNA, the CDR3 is TGTGCCAGTAGTGGGTGGGAGGACACCGGGGAGCTGTTTTTT. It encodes CASSGWEDTGELFF.

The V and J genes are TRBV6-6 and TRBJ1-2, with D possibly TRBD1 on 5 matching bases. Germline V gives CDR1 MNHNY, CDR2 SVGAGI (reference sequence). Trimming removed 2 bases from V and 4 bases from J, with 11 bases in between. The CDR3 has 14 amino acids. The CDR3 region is CASSYTKDSYGYTF. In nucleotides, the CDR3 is TGTGCCAGCAGTTACACCAAAGACAGCTATGGCTACACCTTC.